This is a list of T cell receptor beta chains from one sample in a study of blood T cell repertoires in COVID-19. Sequencing used immunoSEQ multiplex PCR; TCRdb keeps in-frame clones, though not all of them. The data contain 50,000 to 80,000 clones, 70% to 85% of them singletons. Sequencing was done on a sample of peripheral blood. The receptors come from an older woman with acute or convalescent COVID-19. Each CDR3 is given with its conserved first and last residue. D genes are given only for firm matches. Clone size is not always given. Where it is, it says once, few, many or a class for expanded clones.

d_gene,v_gene,abundance,j_gene,CDR3aa,CDR3nt
-,TRBV10-3,-,TRBJ1-1,CAISPRGSPTEAFF,TGTGCCATCAGCCCCCGGGGGAGCCCCACTGAAGCTTTCTTT
-,TRBV3-1/TRBV3-2,-,TRBJ1-4,CASSPRLQGFGEKLFF,TGTGCCAGCAGCCCCCGTCTACAGGGATTTGGAGAAAAACTGTTTTTT
-,TRBV7-2,-,TRBJ1-5,CASSLNRDQPQHF,TGTGCCAGCAGCTTAAACAGAGATCAGCCCCAGCATTTT
-,TRBV6-5,few,TRBJ2-7,CASMGSYEQYF,TGTGCCAGCATGGGCAGCTACGAGCAGTACTTC
-,TRBV6-1,-,TRBJ1-1,CASREVVPNTEAFF,TGTGCCAGCAGAGAAGTAGTACCGAACACTGAAGCTTTCTTT
-,TRBV27,-,TRBJ1-4,CASSLSSAGEKLFF,TGTGCCAGCAGTTTATCGTCGGCAGGGGAAAAACTGTTTTTT
TRBD1,TRBV9,-,TRBJ1-6,CASSGAGGGSPLHF,TGTGCCAGCAGCGGGGCAGGGGGAGGATCACCCCTCCACTTT
-,TRBV6-6,-,TRBJ2-3,CASRNRGMVDTQYF,TGTGCCAGCAGGAACCGCGGGATGGTGGATACGCAGTATTTT
-,TRBV5-1,few,TRBJ1-4,CASSLGLSENEKLFF,TGCGCCAGCAGCCTTGGGCTCTCAGAAAATGAAAAACTGTTTTTT
-,TRBV27,-,TRBJ1-1,CASSGDTEAFF,TGTGCCAGCAGCGGGGACACTGAAGCTTTCTTT
-,TRBV18,-,TRBJ2-2,CASSPPPTGNTGELFF,TGTGCCAGCTCACCGCCGCCGACAGGGAACACCGGGGAGCTGTTTTTT
-,TRBV5-1,-,TRBJ1-5,CASSLAGDNQPQHF,TGCGCCAGCAGCTTGGCAGGGGACAATCAGCCCCAGCATTTT
TRBD2,TRBV2,-,TRBJ2-3,CASSEVGSGGRTDTQYF,TGTGCCAGCAGTGAAGTCGGTAGCGGGGGACGCACAGATACGCAGTATTTT
-,TRBV5-8,once,TRBJ1-2,CASSRFGQFGYTF,TGTGCCAGCAGCCGTTTTGGACAGTTCGGCTACACCTTC
TRBD1,TRBV6-1,few,TRBJ1-5,CASSEGTGGNQPQHF,TGTGCCAGCAGTGAAGGGACAGGGGGCAATCAGCCCCAGCATTTT
TRBD1,TRBV6-5,-,TRBJ1-3,CASRVGQGRDTIYF,TGTGCCAGCAGAGTCGGACAGGGCCGGGACACCATATATTTT
TRBD1,TRBV6-6,-,TRBJ1-2,CASKEIGGRDYGYTF,TGTGCCAGCAAAGAAATAGGGGGCCGAGACTATGGCTACACCTTC
-,TRBV5-1,-,TRBJ2-1,CASFQTANSYNEQFF,TGCGCCAGCTTCCAGACAGCAAACTCCTACAATGAGCAGTTCTTC
TRBD1,TRBV10-3,-,TRBJ1-2,CATVVDRATYGYTF,TGTGCCACCGTCGTCGACAGGGCCACCTATGGCTACACCTTC
TRBD2,TRBV5-1,-,TRBJ2-1,CASSLSGGLEHEQFF,TGCGCCAGCAGCTTAAGCGGGGGCCTGGAACATGAGCAGTTCTTC